The next 32 T cell receptor beta chains were all read from a single sample in a study of spatial heterogeneity in lung cancer. The sample's time point: blood at routine non-recurrence follow-up after resection. Whole RNA, isolated from tumor, nontumor lung or frozen PBMC, was sequenced without prior sorting. One entry per CDR3 protein results from TCRdb running MiXCR on the 5' RACE reads. The sample includes some 120,000 distinct CDR3 sequences, 12% of them seen just once. The sample in question was PBMCs, obtained at follow-up. Every receptor here comes from a male donor with early-stage non-small cell lung cancer.

The sample holds many counts of this clonotype. The chain employs TRBV7-9 and TRBJ1-2; D is perhaps TRBD1 (5 bases). V gave up 5 bases and J gave up 6 bases, with 19 bases separating them. Germline CDR1 reads SEHNR; CDR2 reads FQNEAQ (reference sequence). The CDR3 runs 15 residues. The CDR3 coding sequence is TGTGCCAGCAGCCCTATCGAAGGCAGGGAAGATGGCTACACCTTC. Its translation is CASSPIEGREDGYTF.

In this sample, this clonotype turned up a few times. This chain connects TRBV28 to TRBJ1-2; D is unclear. The CDR3 loop spans 15 amino acids. Germline V gene sequence: CDR1 MDHEN, CDR2 SYDVKM. V lost 3 bases and J lost 4, with 15 bases in between. The CDR3 spells CASSFANTDLYGYTF. CDR3 in DNA: TGTGCCAGCAGTTTCGCAAACACGGACCTCTATGGCTACACCTTC.

The sample holds many counts of this clonotype. The chain recombines TRBV20-1 with TRBJ2-3, with 9 nucleotides matching TRBD2. In germline, CDR1 is DFQATT, CDR2 SNEGSKA (reference sequence). The CDR3 runs 15 residues. V dropped 3 bases and J dropped 5; count of bases not matched to a gene: 9. DNA of the CDR3: TGCAGTGCTAGTCCGGGCGGGGGGGCCCTAGATACGCAGTATTTT. This encodes CSASPGGGALDTQYF.

This clonotype appeared many times. The CDR3 sequence is CASSQVKGLGEKLFF. For the CDR3, the DNA is TGTGCCAGCAGCCAAGTGAAGGGTTTGGGAGAAAAACTGTTTTTT. The chain carries TRBV14 and TRBJ1-4; D unclear. Trimming cost V 1 base and J 8 bases, with 14 bases left between them. Per germline, CDR1 SGHDN and CDR2 FVKESK. There are 15 residues in the CDR3.

The chain uses TRBV6-5 and TRBJ2-5; D unclear. V gave up 7 bases and J gave up 1 base, with 19 bases separating them. Germline V gives CDR1 MNHEY, CDR2 SVGAGI. The CDR3 covers 16 residues. The CDR3 loop is CASKVLGLELQETQYF. For the CDR3, the DNA is TGTGCCAGCAAAGTCTTAGGATTGGAGCTCCAAGAGACCCAGTACTTC.

The CDR3 loop reads CASSSGLAAQNIQYF. CDR3 nucleotides: TGTGCCAGCAGCTCAGGACTAGCGGCGCAAAACATTCAGTACTTC. This chain joins TRBV5-4 and TRBJ2-4, with TRBD2 identical over 10 bases. Looked up from germline, CDR1 is SGHNT and CDR2 is YYREEE (reference sequence). This CDR3 comprises 15 residues. V dropped 3 bases and J dropped 5; count of bases not matched to a gene: 5.

The sample holds a few counts of this clonotype. This chain links TRBV28 with TRBJ1-5, with 8 positions matching TRBD1. V lost 5 bases, J lost 3 bases, and 6 bases stayed unmatched. The length of the CDR3 is 15 residues. Looked up from germline, CDR1 is MDHEN and CDR2 is SYDVKM. The CDR3 DNA is TGTGCCAGCAGTAAAGGACAGGGTCCCAATCAGCCCCAGCATTTT. It specifies CASSKGQGPNQPQHF.

This rearrangement joins TRBV28 to TRBJ2-3, with D uncertain. Per germline, CDR1 MDHEN and CDR2 SYDVKM. V lost 1 base, J lost 14 bases, and 10 bases lay in between. The CDR3 runs 11 residues. In nucleotides, the CDR3 is TGTGCCAGCAGTTTATTCTCTAGTCTGTATTTT. Its protein is CASSLFSSLYF. The full variable domain, completed using reference TRBV28 and TRBJ2-3, is DVKVTQSSRYLVKRTGEKVFLECVQDMDHENMFWYRQDPGLGLRLIYFSYDVKMKEKGDIPEGYSVSREKKERFSLILESASTNQTSMYLCASSLFSSLYFGPGTRLTVL.

The gene calls are TRBV12-5 and TRBJ2-3; a weak D match, TRBD2 (6 bases). Per the germline V gene, CDR1 is LGHNT and CDR2 is FRNRAP. Trimming removed 7 bases at V and 0 bases at J, with 11 bases between. The CDR3 length is 14 residues. The CDR3 bases are TGTGCTAGTGCCGGAGGGGTAAGCACAGATACGCAGTATTTT. This encodes CASAGGVSTDTQYF.

This chain connects TRBV20-1 to TRBJ1-3; TRBD1 might be the D (5 bases). V lost 6 bases and J lost 1, with 10 bases in between. The CDR3 is made up of 13 amino acids. Germline V gene sequence: CDR1 DFQATT, CDR2 SNEGSKA (reference sequence). The CDR3 sequence is CSAVGVSGNTIYF. CDR3 nucleotide sequence: TGCAGTGCCGTAGGGGTGTCTGGAAACACCATATATTTT.

This clonotype has a count of ten or more. The chain carries TRBV29-1 and TRBJ2-3; D uncertain. This CDR3 has 12 residues. With 4 bases removed from V and 2 bases from J, the gap between germline ends came to 7 bases. CDR1 and CDR2 from the germline V gene are SQVTM and ANQGSEA. The CDR3 sequence: CSVAQATDTQYF. CDR3 in DNA: TGCAGCGTTGCGCAGGCCACAGATACGCAGTATTTT.

This clonotype was observed a few times. This chain uses TRBV20-1 with TRBJ2-2; D is unclear. This CDR3 has 12 amino acids. Per germline, CDR1 DFQATT and CDR2 SNEGSKA (reference sequence). The CDR3 is CRARANTGELFF. Here the CDR3 DNA reads TGCAGGGCTCGGGCCAACACCGGGGAGCTGTTTTTT.

There are a few counts of this clonotype. The chain uses TRBV18 and TRBJ2-7; 7 bases line up with TRBD2. This CDR3 has 14 amino acids. Unmatched junction bases numbered 5, after V lost 2 bases and J lost 4 bases. The V gene's germline CDR1 is KGHSH and CDR2 LQKENI. The CDR3 DNA follows: TGTGCCAGCTCACCAGGGCGGGGGAGTTACGAGCAGTACTTC. This sequence encodes CASSPGRGSYEQYF.

This chain uses TRBV4-1 with TRBJ2-1; D gene uncertain. V shed 0 bases and J shed 0 bases, with 9 bases lying between them. CDR1 is MGHRA and CDR2 is YSYEKL in the germline V gene. The CDR3 loop spans 16 amino acids. The DNA of the CDR3 is TGCGCCAGCAGCCAAGAAGACTTTAGCTCCTACAATGAGCAGTTCTTC. This sequence encodes CASSQEDFSSYNEQFF.

The chain recombines TRBV3-1 with TRBJ2-1; no clear D. Germline V gives CDR1 LGHDT, CDR2 YNNKEL (reference sequence). The CDR3 loop spans 11 amino acids. The germline V and J ends were trimmed by 1 base and 9 bases, with 4 bases remaining between them. Here the CDR3 reads CASSQAIEQFF. The CDR3 coding sequence is TGTGCCAGCAGCCAAGCTATTGAGCAGTTCTTC.

CDR3 in amino acids: CASSVGDGGLSYEQYF. Written as DNA, the CDR3 is TGTGCCAGCAGCGTAGGGGATGGGGGCCTCTCCTACGAGCAGTACTTC. The chain carries TRBV9 and TRBJ2-7; D perhaps matches TRBD1 (6 bases). Trimming left V 0 bases short and J 0 bases short, with 13 bases between. CDR3 length: 16 residues. Germline loops: CDR1 SGDLS, CDR2 YYNGEE.

This clonotype turned up a few times. V is TRBV28 and J is TRBJ1-2, with no clear D. The germline V and J ends were trimmed by 1 base and 5 bases, with 5 bases remaining between them. This CDR3 has 12 residues. The V gene's germline CDR1 is MDHEN and CDR2 SYDVKM. The CDR3 DNA reads TGTGCCAGCAGTTTATTGCGGTATGGCTACACCTTC. The encoded protein is CASSLLRYGYTF.

This clonotype has a count of ten or more. The V and J genes are TRBV5-6 and TRBJ2-7, with a possible D match to TRBD2 (5 bases). Germline CDR1 is SGHDT and CDR2 is YYEEEE. The V and J ends lost 0 bases and 3 bases respectively, with 7 bases between them. This CDR3 region has 13 residues. The CDR3 loop is CASSLDRGYEQYF. The CDR3 DNA is TGTGCCAGCAGCTTGGACCGGGGCTACGAGCAGTACTTC.

The CDR3 sequence: CASSSAPGTSSGNTIYF. DNA of the CDR3: TGTGCCAGCAGTTCCGCTCCAGGGACCTCCTCTGGAAACACCATATATTTT. The chain recombines TRBV28 with TRBJ1-3; D possibly corresponds to TRBD1 (5 bases). Germline lookup yields CDR1 MDHEN and CDR2 SYDVKM. V lost 4 bases, J lost 0 bases, and 16 bases lay in between. This CDR3 spans 17 amino acids.

The rearrangement joins TRBV3-1 to TRBJ1-5; D not resolved. Deletions cut 2 bases from V and 1 base from J, with 15 bases between. The CDR3 consists of 17 residues. Germline CDR1 and CDR2: LGHDT and YNNKEL (reference sequence). For the CDR3, the DNA is TGTGCCAGCAGCCAAAGTTACAGTCTGCGAAGCAATCAGCCCCAGCATTTT. Residues: CASSQSYSLRSNQPQHF.

This clonotype was counted at least ten times. This chain uses TRBV28 with TRBJ2-3; D is tentatively TRBD1 or TRBD2 (5 bases each). CDR1 is MDHEN, CDR2 SYDVKM, per germline. The CDR3 has 14 amino acids. Trimming took off 2 bases at V and 1 base at J, with 7 bases between the two ends. The chain's CDR3 is CASSLLGGTDTQYF. The CDR3 coding sequence is TGTGCCAGCAGTTTACTGGGGGGCACAGATACGCAGTATTTT.

The chain recombines TRBV2 with TRBJ1-2, with D tentatively TRBD1 (5 bases). This CDR3 is 13 amino acids long. Trimming pared 7 bases from V and 3 bases from J, leaving 12 bases between. CDR1 is SNHLY and CDR2 is FYNNEI in the germline V gene. Written as DNA, the CDR3 is TGTGCCAGCATCGACAGATTCGACTATGGCTACACCTTC. Protein sequence: CASIDRFDYGYTF.

This clonotype was seen many times. V gene TRBV28 combines with J gene TRBJ2-4, with TRBD1 matching over 9 bases. Germline V gene sequence: CDR1 MDHEN, CDR2 SYDVKM. The CDR3 is 18 residues long. V dropped 1 base and J dropped 3; count of bases not matched to a gene: 10. CDR3 coding DNA: TGTGCCAGCAGTTTATACCCCTGGGGACAGGGTGACAAAAACATTCAGTACTTC. It specifies CASSLYPWGQGDKNIQYF.

This clonotype was recorded a few times. CDR3 loop: CASSLDGQGLYEQYF. The DNA for the CDR3 is TGTGCCAGCAGCTTAGATGGACAGGGCCTCTACGAGCAGTACTTC. V and J are TRBV7-9 and TRBJ2-7, with 8 bases fitting TRBD1. Germline CDR1 and CDR2: SEHNR and FQNEAQ (reference sequence). With V trimmed by 1 base and J by 3 bases, 5 bases remained unmatched. The CDR3 spans 15 residues. The full variable domain, rest sourced from reference TRBV7-9 and TRBJ2-7, is DTGVSQNPRHKITKRGQNVTFRCDPISEHNRLYWYRQTLGQGPEFLTYFQNEAQLEKSRLLSDRFSAERPKGSFSTLEIQRTEQGDSAMYLCASSLDGQGLYEQYFGPGTRLTVT.

This clonotype occurred a few times. The chain uses TRBV7-4 and TRBJ2-2; the match to TRBD1 covers 7 bases. The junction had 7 bases not matched to a gene; V was cut back by 3 bases and J by 3 bases. Per germline, CDR1 SGHVT and CDR2 SQSDAQ. This CDR3 has 16 residues. CDR3 DNA sequence: TGTGCCAGCAGCTTTCAGGGGGTAGTTGACACCGGGGAGCTGTTTTTT. Its translation is CASSFQGVVDTGELFF.

This clonotype was detected many times. This rearrangement joins TRBV10-3 to TRBJ2-7; the match to TRBD1 covers 8 bases. The CDR3 has 11 amino acids. Germline V gene sequence: CDR1 ENHRY, CDR2 SYGVKD. The DNA for the CDR3 is TGTGCGGCCAGGGGGCCCAACGAGCAGTACTTC. It translates to CAARGPNEQYF.

This clonotype was seen repeatedly, ten times or more. This chain connects TRBV4-3 to TRBJ2-1, with a weak D call TRBD1 (5 bases). There are 15 residues in the CDR3. Germline V lookup: CDR1 LGHNA, CDR2 YSLEER. V was trimmed by 3 bases and J by 6 bases, leaving 15 bases between them. The chain's CDR3 is CASSHLGARGNEQFF. CDR3 DNA sequence: TGCGCCAGCAGCCATTTAGGGGCCCGCGGCAATGAGCAGTTCTTC.

In this sample, this clonotype turned up a few times. The chain is built from TRBV7-9 and TRBJ1-1, with TRBD1 as a possible D gene (6 bases). CDR1 is SEHNR, CDR2 FQNEAQ, per germline (reference sequence). The CDR3 consists of 17 residues. V lost 1 base to trimming and J lost 3 bases, with 18 bases between them. The CDR3 sequence is CASSLGSGIQGHTEAFF. The DNA for the CDR3 is TGTGCCAGCAGCTTAGGGTCTGGGATACAGGGCCACACTGAAGCTTTCTTT.

The chain couples TRBV30 to TRBJ1-6; possible D gene TRBD1, 5 bases. Germline CDR1 is GTSNPN and CDR2 is SVGIG (reference sequence). V gave up 0 bases and J gave up 1 base, with 10 bases separating them. This CDR3 has 16 amino acids. The CDR3 DNA is TGTGCCTGGAGTGTAAAGGGGATGTCCTATAATTCACCCCTCCACTTT. Its protein product is CAWSVKGMSYNSPLHF. The full variable domain, completed using reference TRBV30 and TRBJ1-6, is SQTIHQWPATLVQPVGSPLSLECTVEGTSNPNLYWYRQAAGRGLQLLFYSVGIGQISSEVPQNLSASRPQDRQFILSSKKLLLSDSGFYLCAWSVKGMSYNSPLHFGNGTRLTVT.

This clonotype was found many times. The gene calls are TRBV24-1 and TRBJ2-3, with TRBD1 as a possible D gene (6 bases). The CDR3 has 14 residues. Germline V gene sequence: CDR1 KGHDR, CDR2 SFDVKD. Deletions cut 11 bases from V and 2 bases from J, with 16 bases between. CDR3 residues: CAISRGWFTDTQYF. As DNA, the CDR3 is TGTGCCATCTCCAGGGGATGGTTCACAGATACGCAGTATTTT.

This clonotype qualifies as medium-sized (0.01 to 0.1%). The gene calls are TRBV7-2 and TRBJ2-3; TRBD1 matches at 9 bases. The CDR3 loop spans 18 amino acids. In germline, CDR1 is SGHTA, CDR2 FQGNSA. The trim removed 2 bases at V and 5 bases at J, leaving 14 bases unmatched. The CDR3 coding sequence is TGTGCCAGCAGCTTATCTCCCCCTCGGACAGGGGCCGGAGATACGCAGTATTTT. As protein: CASSLSPPRTGAGDTQYF. Complete variable domain (other parts from reference TRBV7-2 and TRBJ2-3): GAGVSQSPSNKVTEKGKDVELRCDPISGHTALYWYRQSLGQGLEFLIYFQGNSAPDKSGLPSDRFSAERTGGSVSTLTIQRTQQEDSAVYLCASSLSPPRTGAGDTQYFGPGTRLTVL.

The rearrangement links TRBV12-3 or TRBV12-4 to TRBJ1-5; D perhaps matches TRBD1 (6 bases). This CDR3 region has 16 residues. Trimming shortened V by 3 bases and J by 3 bases, and 15 bases separated the two germline ends. The chain's CDR3 is CASSFEVQGPNQPQHF. For the CDR3, the DNA is TGTGCCAGCAGTTTTGAGGTACAGGGTCCCAATCAGCCCCAGCATTTT.